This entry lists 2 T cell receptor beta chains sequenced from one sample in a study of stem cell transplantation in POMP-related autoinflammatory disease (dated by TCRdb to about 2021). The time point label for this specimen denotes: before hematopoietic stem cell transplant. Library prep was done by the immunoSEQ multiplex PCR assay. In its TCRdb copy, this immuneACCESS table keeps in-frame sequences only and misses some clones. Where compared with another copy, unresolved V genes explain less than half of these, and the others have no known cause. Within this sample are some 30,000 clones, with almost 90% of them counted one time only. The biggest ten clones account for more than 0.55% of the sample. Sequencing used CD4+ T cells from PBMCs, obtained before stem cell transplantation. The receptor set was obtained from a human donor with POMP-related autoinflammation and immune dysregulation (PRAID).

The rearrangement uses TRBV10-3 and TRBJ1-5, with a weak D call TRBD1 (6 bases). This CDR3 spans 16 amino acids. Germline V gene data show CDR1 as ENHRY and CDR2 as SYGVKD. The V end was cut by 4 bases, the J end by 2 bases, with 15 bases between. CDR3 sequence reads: CAISGRQVRGNQPQHF. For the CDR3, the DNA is TGTGCCATCAGTGGGAGACAGGTCCGGGGCAATCAGCCCCAGCATTTT.

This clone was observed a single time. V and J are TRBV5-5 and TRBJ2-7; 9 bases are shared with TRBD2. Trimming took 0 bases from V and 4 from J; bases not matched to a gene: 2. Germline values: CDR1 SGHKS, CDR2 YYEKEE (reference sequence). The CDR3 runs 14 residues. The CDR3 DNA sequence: TGTGCCAGCAGCTTGGAGCGGGAGGCTTACGAGCAGTACTTC. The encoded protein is CASSLEREAYEQYF.